This passage covers 7 T cell receptor beta chains from one sample sequenced in a study of vaccination and CD4 T cells after COVID-19. The Oncomine TCR Beta short-read assay generated sequence data from the DNA of cultured CD4+ T cells. From the PCR reads, TCRdb called clonotypes with MiXCR, one entry per CDR3 protein. This table holds some 14,000 distinct CDR3 sequences, under 40% found once. Sample treatment: roughly 11-day PBMC culture with coronavirus spike peptide pools or control peptides (ViraFEST assay). Their target antigens are unknown. Sequenced: CD4+ T cells from blood, cultured in vitro. These receptors all come from a human donor who had recovered from COVID-19.

This rearrangement joins TRBV25-1 to TRBJ1-3, with 9 bases identical to TRBD1. Germline CDR1 MGHDK, CDR2 SYGVNS. The CDR3 loop spans 15 amino acids. After removal of 2 bases from V and 6 bases from J, the junction contained 5 bases not matched to a gene. CDR3 nucleotides: TGTGCCAGCAGTGAACGGGGACAGGGCGTAAACACCATATATTTT. It translates to CASSERGQGVNTIYF.

The chain carries TRBV7-6 and TRBJ1-1; 8 bases line up with TRBD1. Trimming at V came to 0 bases and at J to 7 bases, leaving 4 bases not matched to a gene. Germline V gene sequence: CDR1 SGHVS, CDR2 FNYEAQ. The CDR3 length is 14 residues. CDR3 sequence reads: CASSLATGQGEAFF. CDR3 in DNA: TGTGCCAGCAGCTTAGCGACCGGACAGGGTGAAGCTTTCTTT.

The sample holds a few counts of this clonotype. J is TRBJ1-1 and V is TRBV30; D perhaps matches TRBD1 (6 bases). The V and J ends lost 4 bases and 7 bases respectively, with 16 bases between them. The CDR3 contains 13 residues. Per germline, CDR1 GTSNPN and CDR2 SVGIG (reference sequence). The CDR3 protein is CAWTKIGGDEAFF. CDR3 coding DNA: TGTGCCTGGACCAAAATTGGGGGCGATGAAGCTTTCTTT.

The chain recombines TRBV5-1 with TRBJ2-2; D remains ambiguous. The CDR3 is made up of 15 amino acids. V was clipped by 1 base and J by 2 bases, with 9 bases between them. Germline lookup yields CDR1 SGHRS and CDR2 YFSETQ. The CDR3 nucleotides read TGCGCCAGCAGCTTGAAGGACCTTAACACCGGGGAGCTGTTTTTT. This gives the protein CASSLKDLNTGELFF. The full variable domain, completed using reference TRBV5-1 and TRBJ2-2, is KAGVTQTPRYLIKTRGQQVTLSCSPISGHRSVSWYQQTPGQGLQFLFEYFSETQRNKGNFPGRFSGRQFSNSRSEMNVSTLELGDSALYLCASSLKDLNTGELFFGEGSRLTVL.

The chain combines TRBV20-1 with TRBJ2-7; TRBD1 agrees at 8 bases. The CDR3 extends over 16 amino acids. V was pared by 6 bases and J by 2 bases, with 15 bases of the junction left unmatched. CDR1 is DFQATT, CDR2 SNEGSKA, per germline (reference sequence). The CDR3 sequence: CSAARPGTGTPYEQYF. CDR3 nucleotide sequence: TGCAGTGCCGCCCGACCCGGGACAGGAACTCCCTACGAGCAGTACTTC.

The gene calls are TRBV6-5 and TRBJ2-3; 14 bases match TRBD2. V trimming: 0 bases; J trimming: 6 bases; junction bases outside the gene matches: 8. Germline V gives CDR1 MNHEY, CDR2 SVGAGI. The CDR3 has 18 residues. The CDR3, as DNA: TGTGCCAGCAGTTACTCCCCAGGACTAGCGGGAGGTGCGGATACGCAGTATTTT. Translation: CASSYSPGLAGGADTQYF.

The CDR3 nucleotides are TGCGCCAGCAGTAGACAGGGTATGGACTATGGCTACACCTTC. It translates to CASSRQGMDYGYTF. The chain couples TRBV5-1 to TRBJ1-2; TRBD1 aligns across 7 bases. Germline V CDR1 and CDR2: SGHRS, YFSETQ. The CDR3 spans 14 residues. V shed 5 bases and J 3 bases; nucleotides not matched to a gene: 7.